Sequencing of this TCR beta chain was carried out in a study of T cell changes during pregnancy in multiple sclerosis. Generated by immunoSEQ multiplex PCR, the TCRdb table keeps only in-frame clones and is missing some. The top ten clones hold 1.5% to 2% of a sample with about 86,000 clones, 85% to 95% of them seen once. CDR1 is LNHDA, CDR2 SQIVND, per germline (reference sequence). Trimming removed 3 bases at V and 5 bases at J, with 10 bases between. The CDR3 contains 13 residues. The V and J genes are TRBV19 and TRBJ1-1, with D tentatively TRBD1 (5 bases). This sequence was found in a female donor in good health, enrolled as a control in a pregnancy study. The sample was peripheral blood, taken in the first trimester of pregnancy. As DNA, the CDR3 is TGTGCCAGTAGTATGGGGCAGTTTACTGAAGCTTTCTTT. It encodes CASSMGQFTEAFF.